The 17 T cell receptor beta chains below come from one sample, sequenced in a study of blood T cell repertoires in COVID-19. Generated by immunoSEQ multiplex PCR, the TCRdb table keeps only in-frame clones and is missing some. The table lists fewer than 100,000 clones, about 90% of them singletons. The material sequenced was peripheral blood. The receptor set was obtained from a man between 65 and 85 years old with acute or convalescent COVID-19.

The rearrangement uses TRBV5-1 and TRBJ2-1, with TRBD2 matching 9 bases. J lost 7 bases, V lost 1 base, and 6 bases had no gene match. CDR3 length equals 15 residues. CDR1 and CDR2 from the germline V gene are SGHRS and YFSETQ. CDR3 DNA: TGCGCCAGCAGCTTGTCGTCTAGCGGGGTGAATGAGCAGTTCTTC. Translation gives CASSLSSSGVNEQFF.

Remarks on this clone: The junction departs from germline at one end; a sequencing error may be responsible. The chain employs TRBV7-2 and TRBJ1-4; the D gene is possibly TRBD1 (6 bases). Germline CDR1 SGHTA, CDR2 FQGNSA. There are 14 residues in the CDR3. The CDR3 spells CASSLTGSKEKLFF. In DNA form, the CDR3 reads TGTGCCAGCAGCCTCACAGGGTCTAAGGAAAAACTGTTTTTT.

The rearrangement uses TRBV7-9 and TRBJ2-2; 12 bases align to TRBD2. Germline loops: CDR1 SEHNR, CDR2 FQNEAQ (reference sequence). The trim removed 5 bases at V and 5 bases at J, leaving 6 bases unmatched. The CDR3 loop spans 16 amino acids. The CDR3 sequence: CASSLTSGGNTGELFF. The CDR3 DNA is TGTGCCAGCAGCCTCACTAGCGGGGGGAATACCGGGGAGCTGTTTTTT.

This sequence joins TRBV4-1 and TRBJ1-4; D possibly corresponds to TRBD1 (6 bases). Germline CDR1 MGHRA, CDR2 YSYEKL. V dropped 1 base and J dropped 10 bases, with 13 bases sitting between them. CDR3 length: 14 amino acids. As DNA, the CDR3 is TGCGCCAGCAGCCAAGGAACAGGGTGGTTAAAACTGTTTTTT. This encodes CASSQGTGWLKLFF.

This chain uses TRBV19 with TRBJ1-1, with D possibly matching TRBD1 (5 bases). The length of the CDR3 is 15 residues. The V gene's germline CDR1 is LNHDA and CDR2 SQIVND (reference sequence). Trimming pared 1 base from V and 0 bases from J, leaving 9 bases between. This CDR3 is CASSIVGAVNTEAFF. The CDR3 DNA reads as TGTGCCAGTAGTATAGTTGGGGCAGTGAACACTGAAGCTTTCTTT.

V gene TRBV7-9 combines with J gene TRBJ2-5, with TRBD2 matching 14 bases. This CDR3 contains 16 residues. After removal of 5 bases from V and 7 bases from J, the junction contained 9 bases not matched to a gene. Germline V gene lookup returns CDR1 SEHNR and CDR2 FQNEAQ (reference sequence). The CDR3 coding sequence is TGTGCCAGCAGCCCGGGACTAGCGGGGGCCCCATGGACCCAGTACTTC. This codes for CASSPGLAGAPWTQYF. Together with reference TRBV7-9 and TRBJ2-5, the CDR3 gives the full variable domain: DTGVSQNPRHKITKRGQNVTFRCDPISEHNRLYWYRQTLGQGPEFLTYFQNEAQLEKSRLLSDRFSAERPKGSFSTLEIQRTEQGDSAMYLCASSPGLAGAPWTQYFGPGTRLLVL.

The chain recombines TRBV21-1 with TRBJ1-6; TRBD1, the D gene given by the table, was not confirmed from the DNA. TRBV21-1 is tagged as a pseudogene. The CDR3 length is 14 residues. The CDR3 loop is CASTRSKGARPLHF. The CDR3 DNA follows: TGTGCCAGCACCCGGAGCAAGGGGGCAAGGCCCCTCCACTTT.

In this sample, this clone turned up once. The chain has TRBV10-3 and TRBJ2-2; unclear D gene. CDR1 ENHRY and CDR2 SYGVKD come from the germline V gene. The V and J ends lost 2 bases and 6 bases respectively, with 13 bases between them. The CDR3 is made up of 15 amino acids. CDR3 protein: CAISEKLPPAGELFF. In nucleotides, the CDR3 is TGTGCCATCAGTGAGAAGCTCCCTCCCGCCGGGGAGCTGTTTTTT.

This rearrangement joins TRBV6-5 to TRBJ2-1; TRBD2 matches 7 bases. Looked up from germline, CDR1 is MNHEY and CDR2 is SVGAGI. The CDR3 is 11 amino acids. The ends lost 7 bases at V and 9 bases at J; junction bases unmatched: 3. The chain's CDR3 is CASTLASEQFF. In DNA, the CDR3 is TGTGCCAGCACACTAGCGAGTGAGCAGTTCTTC.

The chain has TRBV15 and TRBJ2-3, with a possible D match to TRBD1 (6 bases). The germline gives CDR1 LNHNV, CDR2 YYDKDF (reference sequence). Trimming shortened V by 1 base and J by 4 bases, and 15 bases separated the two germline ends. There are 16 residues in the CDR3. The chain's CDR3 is CATSRVLGAAPDTQYF. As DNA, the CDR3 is TGTGCCACCAGCAGAGTCCTGGGGGCTGCCCCAGATACGCAGTATTTT.

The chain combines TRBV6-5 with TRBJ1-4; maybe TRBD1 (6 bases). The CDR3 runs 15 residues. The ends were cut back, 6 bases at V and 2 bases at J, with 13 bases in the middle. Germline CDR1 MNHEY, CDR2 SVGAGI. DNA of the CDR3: TGTGCCAGCAGCCAACTGGGGGCGACTAATGAAAAACTGTTTTTT. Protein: CASSQLGATNEKLFF.

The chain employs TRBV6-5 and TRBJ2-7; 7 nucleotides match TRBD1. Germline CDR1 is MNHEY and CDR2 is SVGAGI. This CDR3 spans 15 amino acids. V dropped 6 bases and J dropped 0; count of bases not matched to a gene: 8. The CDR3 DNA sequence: TGTGCCAGCAGACCGACAGGGTTCAGCTCCTACGAGCAGTACGTC. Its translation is CASRPTGFSSYEQYV.

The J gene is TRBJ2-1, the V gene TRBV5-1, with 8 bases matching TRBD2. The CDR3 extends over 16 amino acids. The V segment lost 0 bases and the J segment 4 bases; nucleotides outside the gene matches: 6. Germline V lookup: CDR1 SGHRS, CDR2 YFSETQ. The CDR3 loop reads CASSLVPGGSYNEQFF. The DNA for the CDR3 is TGCGCCAGCAGCTTGGTCCCGGGGGGGTCTTACAATGAGCAGTTCTTC. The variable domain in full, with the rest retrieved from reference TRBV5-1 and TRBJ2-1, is KAGVTQTPRYLIKTRGQQVTLSCSPISGHRSVSWYQQTPGQGLQFLFEYFSETQRNKGNFPGRFSGRQFSNSRSEMNVSTLELGDSALYLCASSLVPGGSYNEQFFGPGTRLTVL.

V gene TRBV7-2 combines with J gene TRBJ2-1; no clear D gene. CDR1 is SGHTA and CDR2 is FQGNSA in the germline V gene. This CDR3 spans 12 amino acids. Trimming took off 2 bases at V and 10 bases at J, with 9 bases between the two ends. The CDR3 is CASSLRIAEQFF. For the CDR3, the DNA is TGTGCCAGCAGCTTAAGGATAGCCGAGCAGTTCTTC.

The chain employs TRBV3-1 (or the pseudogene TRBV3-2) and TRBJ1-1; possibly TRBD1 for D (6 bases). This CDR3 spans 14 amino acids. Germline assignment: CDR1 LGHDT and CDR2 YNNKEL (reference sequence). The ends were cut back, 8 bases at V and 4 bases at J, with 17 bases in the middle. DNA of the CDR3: TGTGCCAGCGATCCAGGGGTAGGTGGCACTGAAGCTTTCTTT. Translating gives CASDPGVGGTEAFF.

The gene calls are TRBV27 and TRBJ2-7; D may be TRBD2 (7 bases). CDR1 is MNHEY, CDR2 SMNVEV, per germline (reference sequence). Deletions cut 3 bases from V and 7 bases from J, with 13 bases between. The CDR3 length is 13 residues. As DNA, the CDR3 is TGTGCCAGCAGTTTTCGGGGGGCAAGGGAGCAGTACTTC. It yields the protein CASSFRGAREQYF.

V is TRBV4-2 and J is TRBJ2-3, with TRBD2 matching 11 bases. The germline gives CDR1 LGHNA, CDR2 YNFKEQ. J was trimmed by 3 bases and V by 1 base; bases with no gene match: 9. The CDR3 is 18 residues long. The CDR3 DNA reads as TGTGCCAGCAGCCAAGGCTTAGCGGGGGGGCCGAATACAGATACGCAGTATTTT. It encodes CASSQGLAGGPNTDTQYF.